This T cell receptor (beta chain) was captured in a study of CD8+ T cells in alopecia areata. Noted treatment: oral pan-JAK inhibitor, 5-10 mg twice daily. Cell sorting on a FACSAria was used to separate CD4+ and CD8+ T cells from the PBMCs. RNA extraction was followed by reverse transcription into cDNA, which acted as the sequencing template. The repertoire was sequenced with immunoSEQ multiplex PCR; TCRdb's copy has only in-frame clones and lacks some. The table lists 150,000 to 200,000 clones, roughly 60% of them singletons. V was trimmed by 5 bases and J by 6 bases, leaving 10 bases between them. Germline V lookup: CDR1 SEHNR, CDR2 FQNEAQ (reference sequence). This CDR3 has 13 residues.

The chain combines TRBV7-9 with TRBJ2-2; D is unresolved. The sequences come from CD4+ T cells sorted from blood, collected between weeks 55 and 65, from a patient treated with tofacitinib. This clonotype originated in a human donor with alopecia areata. CDR3 in DNA: TGTGCCAGCAGCAAAGAGGCGGCCGGGGAGCTGTTTTTT. The encoded protein is CASSKEAAGELFF. The full variable domain, its missing parts supplied by reference TRBV7-9 and TRBJ2-2, is DTGVSQNPRHKITKRGQNVTFRCDPISEHNRLYWYRQTLGQGPEFLTYFQNEAQLEKSRLLSDRFSAERPKGSFSTLEIQRTEQGDSAMYLCASSKEAAGELFFGEGSRLTVL.